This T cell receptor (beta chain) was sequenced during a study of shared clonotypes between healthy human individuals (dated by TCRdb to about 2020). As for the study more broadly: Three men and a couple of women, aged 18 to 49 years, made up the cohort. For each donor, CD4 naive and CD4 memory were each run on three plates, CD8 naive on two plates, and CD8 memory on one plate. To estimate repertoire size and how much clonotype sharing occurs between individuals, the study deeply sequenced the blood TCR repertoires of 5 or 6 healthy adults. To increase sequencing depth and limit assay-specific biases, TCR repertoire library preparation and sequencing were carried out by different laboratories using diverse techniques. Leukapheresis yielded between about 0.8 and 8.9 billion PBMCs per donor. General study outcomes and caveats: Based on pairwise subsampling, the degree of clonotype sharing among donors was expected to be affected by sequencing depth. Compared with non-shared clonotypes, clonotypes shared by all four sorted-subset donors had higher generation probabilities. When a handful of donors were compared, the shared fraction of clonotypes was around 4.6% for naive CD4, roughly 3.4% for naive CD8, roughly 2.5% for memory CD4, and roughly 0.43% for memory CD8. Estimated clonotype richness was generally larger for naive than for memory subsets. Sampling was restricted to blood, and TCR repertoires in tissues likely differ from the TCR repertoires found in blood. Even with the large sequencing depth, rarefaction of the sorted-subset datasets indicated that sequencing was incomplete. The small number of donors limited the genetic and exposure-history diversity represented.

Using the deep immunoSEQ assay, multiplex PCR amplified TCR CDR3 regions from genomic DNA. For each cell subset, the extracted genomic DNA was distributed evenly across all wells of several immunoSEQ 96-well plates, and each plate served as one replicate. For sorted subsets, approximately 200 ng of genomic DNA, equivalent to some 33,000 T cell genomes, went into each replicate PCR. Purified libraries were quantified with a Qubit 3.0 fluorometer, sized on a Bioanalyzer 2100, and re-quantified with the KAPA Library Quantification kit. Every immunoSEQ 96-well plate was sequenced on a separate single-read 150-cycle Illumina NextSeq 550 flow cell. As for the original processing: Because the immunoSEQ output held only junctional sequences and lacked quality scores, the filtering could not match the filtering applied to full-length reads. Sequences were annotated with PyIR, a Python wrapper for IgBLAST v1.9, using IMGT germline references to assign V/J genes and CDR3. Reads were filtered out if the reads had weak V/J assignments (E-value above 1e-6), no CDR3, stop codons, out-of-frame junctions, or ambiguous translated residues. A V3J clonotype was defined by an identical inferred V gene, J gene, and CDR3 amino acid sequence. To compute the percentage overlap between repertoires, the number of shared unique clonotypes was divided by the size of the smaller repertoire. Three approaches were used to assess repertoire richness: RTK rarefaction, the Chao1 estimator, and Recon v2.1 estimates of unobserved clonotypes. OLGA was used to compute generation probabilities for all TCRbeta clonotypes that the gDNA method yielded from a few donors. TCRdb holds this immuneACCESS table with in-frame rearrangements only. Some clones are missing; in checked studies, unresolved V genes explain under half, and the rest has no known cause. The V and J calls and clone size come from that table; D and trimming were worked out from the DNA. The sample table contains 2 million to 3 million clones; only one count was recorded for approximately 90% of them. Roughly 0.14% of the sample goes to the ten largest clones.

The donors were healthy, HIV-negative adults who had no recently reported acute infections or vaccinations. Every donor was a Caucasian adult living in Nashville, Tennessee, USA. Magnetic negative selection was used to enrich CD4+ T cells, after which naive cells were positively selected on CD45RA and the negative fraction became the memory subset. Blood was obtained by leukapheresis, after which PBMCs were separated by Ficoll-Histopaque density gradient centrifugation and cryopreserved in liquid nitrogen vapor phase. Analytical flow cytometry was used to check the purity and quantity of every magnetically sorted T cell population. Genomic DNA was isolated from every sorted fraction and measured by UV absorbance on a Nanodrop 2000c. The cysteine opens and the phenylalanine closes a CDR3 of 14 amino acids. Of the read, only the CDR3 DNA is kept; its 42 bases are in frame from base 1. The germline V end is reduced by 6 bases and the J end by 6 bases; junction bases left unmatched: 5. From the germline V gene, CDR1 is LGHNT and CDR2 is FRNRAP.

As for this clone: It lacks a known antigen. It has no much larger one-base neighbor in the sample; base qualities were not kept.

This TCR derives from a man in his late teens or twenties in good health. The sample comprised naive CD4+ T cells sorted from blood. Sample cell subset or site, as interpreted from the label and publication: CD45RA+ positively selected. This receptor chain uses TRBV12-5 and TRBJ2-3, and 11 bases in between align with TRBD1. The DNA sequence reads TGTGCTAGTGGGCGGACAGGGGGCGCGGATACGCAGTATTTT. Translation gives CASGRTGGADTQYF.